The rows below give T cell receptor beta chains drawn from one sample of a study of identical twins. TCRdb fed the 5' RACE reads into MiXCR, producing one record per CDR3 protein. The sample includes some 500,000 distinct CDR3 sequences, about 20% of them seen just once. The sample was also linked to a second study, of T cells expressing NK-cell markers.

Sequenced input: CD4+ T cells sorted from blood. These receptors all come from a woman between 18 and 30 years old in good health. Each CDR3 is given with its conserved first and last residue. The order of the fields is D gene, J gene, V gene, clone size, CDR3 DNA, CDR3 protein. D genes are given only for firm matches. Rows give clone size only sometimes, using once, few, many, or a class for an expanded clone.

NA TRBJ2-1 TRBV6-2/TRBV6-3 few TGTGCCAGCAGCCACCAATCCAAGGGGCAGTTCTTC CASSHQSKGQFF
TRBD2 TRBJ2-3 TRBV5-1 NA TGCGCCAGCAGTCCTAGCGGCCCCGTTACGCAGTATTTT CASSPSGPVTQYF
TRBD1 TRBJ1-1 TRBV7-3 once TGTGCCAGCAGCTCACACAGGACAGGGGCGAAGACTGAAGCTTTCTTT CASSSHRTGAKTEAFF
NA TRBJ1-2 TRBV2 few TGTGCCAGCAGTGTGAGGTGGATCGACGGCTACACCTTC CASSVRWIDGYTF
TRBD2 TRBJ2-1 TRBV5-4 NA TGTGCCAGCAGCGACTCCGGGACTACTTACAATGAGCAGTTCTTC CASSDSGTTYNEQFF
NA TRBJ1-5 TRBV6-4 few TGTGCCAGCAGTGTTGAGGGCGGTCAGCCCCAGCATTTT CASSVEGGQPQHF
NA TRBJ2-7 TRBV7-8 NA TGTGCCAGCAGCTCTGGGGAGTGGGGCGAGCAGTACTTC CASSSGEWGEQYF
TRBD1 TRBJ2-5 TRBV20-1 NA TGCAGTGCTGGAAACAGGGGGACAGGGGAGACCCAGTACTTC CSAGNRGTGETQYF
NA TRBJ1-2 TRBV28 NA TGTGCCTTAAGGGGCGGGCGCGGCTACACCTTC CALRGGRGYTF
TRBD2 TRBJ2-1 TRBV9 few TGTGCCAGCAGTGAAAAGACTAGCGGGGATTACAATGAGCAGTTCTTC CASSEKTSGDYNEQFF
TRBD2 TRBJ2-1 TRBV20-1 few TGCAGTGCTTCGAGCGGGAGGGGCTACAATGAGCAGTTCTTC CSASSGRGYNEQFF
TRBD2 TRBJ2-7 TRBV10-3 NA TGTGCCATCAGTGAGCTGGGGAGGGACGAGCAGTACTTC CAISELGRDEQYF
NA TRBJ2-7 TRBV10-3 NA TGTGCCATCAGTGGGCCCCACTACGAGCAGTACTTC CAISGPHYEQYF
NA TRBJ1-1 TRBV20-1 many TGCAGTGCTAGTAATTCCAACACTGAAGCTTTCTTT CSASNSNTEAFF
NA TRBJ1-1 TRBV15 few TGTGCCACCAGCAGAGATCTGCGCGGGACTGAAGCTTTCTTT CATSRDLRGTEAFF
NA TRBJ1-1 TRBV5-6 few TGTGCCAGCAGCTCCTACGGAAACACTGAAGCTTTCTTT CASSSYGNTEAFF
TRBD2 TRBJ2-1 TRBV20-1 NA TGCAGTGCCAAGGCCCTAGCGGTTTACAATGAGCAGTTCTTC CSAKALAVYNEQFF
TRBD2 TRBJ2-1 TRBV20-1 once TGCAGTGCTGCTCCAAGGGACCTAGGGACTAGCGGGAATAATGAGCAGTTCTTC CSAAPRDLGTSGNNEQFF
NA TRBJ2-7 TRBV3-1 once TGTGCCAGCAGTCCCGGACACGGCTACGAGCAGTACTTC CASSPGHGYEQYF
NA TRBJ2-2 TRBV6-2/TRBV6-3 few TGTGCCAGCAGTTACTGGACGGAGGGGGAGCTGTTTTTT CASSYWTEGELFF
NA TRBJ2-5 TRBV7-9 NA TGTGCCAGCAGCTTAGGTACTAGTATGGAGACCCAGTACTTC CASSLGTSMETQYF
TRBD1 TRBJ1-1 TRBV4-3 few TGCGCCAGCAGCCAAGACCCTGACAGGGTGAACACTGAAGCTTTCTTT CASSQDPDRVNTEAFF
TRBD2 TRBJ2-1 TRBV10-3 few TGTGCCATCACCGCGACTAGCGGGAGCCCCAATGAGCAGTTCTTC CAITATSGSPNEQFF
TRBD1 TRBJ2-3 TRBV12-3/TRBV12-4 NA TGTGCCAGCAGAAAGACAGGGGCCCCAGATACGCAGTATTTT CASRKTGAPDTQYF
TRBD1 TRBJ2-7 TRBV15 NA TGTGCCACCAGCAGATTAACGGGACAGGAACCCCACGAGCAGTACTTC CATSRLTGQEPHEQYF
TRBD1 TRBJ2-3 TRBV29-1 few TGCAGGGGGACAGCCGTCACAGATACGCAGTATTTT CRGTAVTDTQYF
NA TRBJ2-7 TRBV7-2 once TGTGCCAGCAGCGAGGACAGATTGGGCGAGCAGTACTTC CASSEDRLGEQYF
TRBD2 TRBJ2-7 TRBV11-2 few TGTGCCAGCGCCTCAGGAGCGGGGGTTAGTTACGAGCAGTACTTC CASASGAGVSYEQYF
NA TRBJ2-3 TRBV6-1 few TGTGCCAGCAGTCCCCGCGCTTCCAGTTCTAGCACAGATACGCAGTATTTT CASSPRASSSSTDTQYF
TRBD1 TRBJ1-6 TRBV20-1 few TGCAGTGCTAGAGTTAAAACAGGGGGCGACTCACCCCTCCACTTT CSARVKTGGDSPLHF
TRBD2 TRBJ2-7 TRBV4-3 few TGCGCCAGCAGCCAAGAGGGACTAGCGGAGTACGAGCAGTACTTC CASSQEGLAEYEQYF
NA TRBJ2-2 TRBV5-6 NA TGTGCCAGCAGCTTGGCAGGGATTCAGGACACCGGGGAGCTGTTTTTT CASSLAGIQDTGELFF
NA TRBJ2-7 TRBV29-1 few TGCAGCGGCCGGGACGGAGCCTACGAGCAGTACTTC CSGRDGAYEQYF
NA TRBJ2-3 TRBV11-2 once TGTGCCAGCAGCGCGGACCTTAGAGATACGCAGTATTTT CASSADLRDTQYF
NA TRBJ2-7 TRBV20-1 NA TGCAGTGCTTTCCACCGTCGCGCCTACGAGCAGTACTTC CSAFHRRAYEQYF
NA TRBJ2-3 TRBV15 few TGTGCCACCAGCTTCAACGGGCGTAGGACGCAGTATTTT CATSFNGRRTQYF
TRBD1 TRBJ2-7 TRBV29-1 NA TGCAGCGTTGTAGGGCAGGGGGCGGCCGAGCAGTACTTC CSVVGQGAAEQYF
NA TRBJ2-3 TRBV9 few TGTGCCAGCAGCGTCTTCGAGGGGAGCACAGATACGCAGTATTTT CASSVFEGSTDTQYF
TRBD1 TRBJ2-7 TRBV4-2 few TGTGCCAGCAGCCAAGACACCGGGACAGTGACCTACGAGCAGTACTTC CASSQDTGTVTYEQYF
TRBD2 TRBJ2-3 TRBV5-7 many TGTGCCAGCAGCTTTTGGAGCGGGAGGCTGTCAGATACGCAGTATTTT CASSFWSGRLSDTQYF
NA TRBJ2-1 TRBV20-1 NA TGCAGTGTTCACGGCGGACAGTTTAGGAATGAGCAGTTCTTC CSVHGGQFRNEQFF
NA TRBJ1-3 TRBV7-7 once TGTGCCAGCAGCCCCTCCCGGGCAGGTCTCTCTGGAAACACCATATATTTT CASSPSRAGLSGNTIYF
TRBD2 TRBJ2-1 TRBV2 NA TGTGCCAGCGGGTTAGCGGGGGCCACACTCTCCTACAATGAGCAGTTCTTC CASGLAGATLSYNEQFF
NA TRBJ2-3 TRBV20-1 few TGCAGTGCTAGACCCTCTCCCCAGATATCGGAGCGGCCTAGCACAGATACGCAGTATTTT CSARPSPQISERPSTDTQYF
TRBD2 TRBJ2-5 TRBV4-3 NA TGCGCCAGCAGCCAAGACGCAGTGGCGGCGGGAGGTGAGACCCAGTACTTC CASSQDAVAAGGETQYF
NA TRBJ2-3 TRBV20-1 NA TGCAGTGCGAGGAGTCCGGGCACAGATACGCAGTATTTT CSARSPGTDTQYF